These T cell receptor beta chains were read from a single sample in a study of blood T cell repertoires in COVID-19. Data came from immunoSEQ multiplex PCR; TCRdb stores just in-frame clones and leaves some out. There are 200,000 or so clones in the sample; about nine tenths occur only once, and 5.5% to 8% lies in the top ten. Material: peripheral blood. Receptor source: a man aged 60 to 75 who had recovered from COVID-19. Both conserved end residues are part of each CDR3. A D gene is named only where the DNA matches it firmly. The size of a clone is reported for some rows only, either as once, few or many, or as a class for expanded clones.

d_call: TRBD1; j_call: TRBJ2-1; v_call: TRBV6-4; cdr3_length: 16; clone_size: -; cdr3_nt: TGTGCCAGCAGCCTAAGTCGGACAGGCTCCTACAATGAGCAGTTCTTC; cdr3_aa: CASSLSRTGSYNEQFF
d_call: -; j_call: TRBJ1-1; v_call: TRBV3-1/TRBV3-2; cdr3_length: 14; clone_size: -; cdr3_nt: TGTGCCAGCAGCCAAAAAGGGGGATATACTGAAGCTTTCTTT; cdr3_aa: CASSQKGGYTEAFF
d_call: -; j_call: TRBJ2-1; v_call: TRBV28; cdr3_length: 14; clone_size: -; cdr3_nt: TGTGCCAGCCCCCCGGCCAGGGCGTACAATGAGCAGTTCTTC; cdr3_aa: CASPPARAYNEQFF
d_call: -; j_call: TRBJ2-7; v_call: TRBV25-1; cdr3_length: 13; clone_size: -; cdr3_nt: TGTGCCAGCGGGGGGAAGGGACTCTACGAGCAGTACTTC; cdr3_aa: CASGGKGLYEQYF
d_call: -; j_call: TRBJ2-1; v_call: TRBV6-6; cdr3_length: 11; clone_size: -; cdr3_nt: TGTGCCAGCAGTTATGTCCTTGAGCAGTTCTTC; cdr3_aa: CASSYVLEQFF
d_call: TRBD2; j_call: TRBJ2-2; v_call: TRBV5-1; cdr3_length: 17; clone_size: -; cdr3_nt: TGCGCCAGCAGTATGACTAGCGGGAGGGGGAACACCGGGGAGCTGTTTTTT; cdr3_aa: CASSMTSGRGNTGELFF
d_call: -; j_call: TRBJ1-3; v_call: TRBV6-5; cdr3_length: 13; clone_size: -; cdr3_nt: TGTGCCAGCAGTCGTAGGGGGATAGACACCATATATTTT; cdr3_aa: CASSRRGIDTIYF
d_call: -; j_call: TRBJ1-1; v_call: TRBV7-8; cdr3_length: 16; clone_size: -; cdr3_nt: TGTGCCAGCAGCTTATTGCCTGGGACTCATAACACTGAAGCTTTCTTT; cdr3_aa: CASSLLPGTHNTEAFF
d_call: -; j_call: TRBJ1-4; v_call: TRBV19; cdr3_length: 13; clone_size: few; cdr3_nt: TGTGCCAGTAGTTTCCGGGCCCAAGGCGGGCTGTTTTTT; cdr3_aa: CASSFRAQGGLFF
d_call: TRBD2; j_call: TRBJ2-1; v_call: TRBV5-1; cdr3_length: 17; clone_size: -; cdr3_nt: TGCGCCAGCAGCTTGGCCAAGGGAGCGGGACTGAAAAATGAGCAGTTCTTC; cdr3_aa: CASSLAKGAGLKNEQFF
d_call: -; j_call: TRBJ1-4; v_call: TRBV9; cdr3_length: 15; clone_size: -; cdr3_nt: TGTGCCAGCAGCGTAGCGGGGGGGCTTTATGAAAAACTGTTTTTT; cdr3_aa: CASSVAGGLYEKLFF
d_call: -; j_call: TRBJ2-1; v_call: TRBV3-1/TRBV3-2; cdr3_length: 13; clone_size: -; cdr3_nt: TGTGCCAGCAGCCAAGCTGACAGATGGGAGCAGTTCTTC; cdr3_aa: CASSQADRWEQFF
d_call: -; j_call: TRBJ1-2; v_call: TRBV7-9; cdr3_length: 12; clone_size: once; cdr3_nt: TGTGCCAGCAGCTTTTCCGGCTATGGCTACACCTTC; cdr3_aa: CASSFSGYGYTF
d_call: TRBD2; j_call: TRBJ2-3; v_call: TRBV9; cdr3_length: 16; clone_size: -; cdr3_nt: TGTGCCAGCAGCGTAGGACTAGCGGGGGGCCGAGATACGCAGTATTTT; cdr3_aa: CASSVGLAGGRDTQYF
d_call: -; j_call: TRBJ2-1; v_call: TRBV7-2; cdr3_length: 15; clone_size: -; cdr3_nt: TGTGCCAGCAGCTTATATGCCCAAACCTCGAGTGAGCAGTTCTTC; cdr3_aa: CASSLYAQTSSEQFF
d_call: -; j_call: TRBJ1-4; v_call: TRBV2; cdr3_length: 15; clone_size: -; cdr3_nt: TGTGCCAGCAGTTTCCAGGGTGGGACTAATGAAAAACTGTTTTTT; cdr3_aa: CASSFQGGTNEKLFF
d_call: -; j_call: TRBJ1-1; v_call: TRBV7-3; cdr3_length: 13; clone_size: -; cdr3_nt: TGTGCCAGCAGCCCTACAGGGAACACTGAAGCTTTCTTT; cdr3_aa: CASSPTGNTEAFF
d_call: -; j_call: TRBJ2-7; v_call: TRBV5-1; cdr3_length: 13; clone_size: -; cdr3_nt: TGCGCCAGCAGCTTGGACACCGCGGGGGAGCAGTACTTC; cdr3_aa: CASSLDTAGEQYF
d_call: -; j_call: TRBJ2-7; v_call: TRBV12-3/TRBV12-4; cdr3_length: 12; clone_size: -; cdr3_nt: TGTGCCAGCAGTTCCGACAGTCCCGAGCAGTACTTC; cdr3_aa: CASSSDSPEQYF
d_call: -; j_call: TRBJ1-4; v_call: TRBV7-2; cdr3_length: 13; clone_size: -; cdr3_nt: TGTGCCAGCAGCTTCACTAGGGCTGAAAAACTGTTTTTT; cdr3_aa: CASSFTRAEKLFF
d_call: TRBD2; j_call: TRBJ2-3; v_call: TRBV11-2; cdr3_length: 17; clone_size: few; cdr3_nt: TGTGCCAGCAGCCCAAGTATCGGACTAGCGGGAACAGATACGCAGTATTTT; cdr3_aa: CASSPSIGLAGTDTQYF
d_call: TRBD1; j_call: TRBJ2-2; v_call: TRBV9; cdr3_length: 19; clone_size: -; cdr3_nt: TGTGCCAGCAGCTCCAGGACAGGGAGATCGCTAGCGACCACCGGGGAGCTGTTTTTT; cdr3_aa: CASSSRTGRSLATTGELFF
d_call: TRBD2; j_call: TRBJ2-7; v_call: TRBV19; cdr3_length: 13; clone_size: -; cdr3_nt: TGTGCCAGTTCCGGACTAGCGGGTAACGAGCAGTACTTC; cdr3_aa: CASSGLAGNEQYF
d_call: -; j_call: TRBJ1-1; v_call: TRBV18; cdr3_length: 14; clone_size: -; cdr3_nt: TGTGCCAGCTCACCCGGACAGCTGAACACTGAAGCTTTCTTT; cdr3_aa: CASSPGQLNTEAFF
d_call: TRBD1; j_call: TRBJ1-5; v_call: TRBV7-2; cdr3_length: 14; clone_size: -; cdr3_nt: TGTGCCAGCAGCCAAGGGACAGGGTATCAGCCCCAGCATTTT; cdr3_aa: CASSQGTGYQPQHF